This T cell receptor beta chain was recorded in a study of CD8+ T cells in alopecia areata. Treatment given: oral pan-JAK inhibitor, 5-10 mg twice daily. Extracted RNA was reverse transcribed into cDNA, the sequencing template. Only in-frame clones appear in the TCRdb table, and some are missing; sequencing was by immunoSEQ multiplex PCR. The profile shows fewer than 250,000 clones, 50% to 60% of them singletons. The CDR3 consists of 16 residues. V lost 0 bases to trimming and J lost 1 base, with 13 bases between them. CDR1 and CDR2 (germline): SGDLS, YYNGEE. The J gene is TRBJ1-1, the V gene TRBV9; D gene uncertain. Here the sequenced sample was CD4+ T cells sorted from blood, taken at week 4, from a patient treated with tofacitinib. This receptor was taken from a human donor with alopecia areata. The CDR3: CASSVGSALGNTEAFF. The DNA for the CDR3 is TGTGCCAGCAGCGTAGGAAGCGCGCTGGGGAACACTGAAGCTTTCTTT.